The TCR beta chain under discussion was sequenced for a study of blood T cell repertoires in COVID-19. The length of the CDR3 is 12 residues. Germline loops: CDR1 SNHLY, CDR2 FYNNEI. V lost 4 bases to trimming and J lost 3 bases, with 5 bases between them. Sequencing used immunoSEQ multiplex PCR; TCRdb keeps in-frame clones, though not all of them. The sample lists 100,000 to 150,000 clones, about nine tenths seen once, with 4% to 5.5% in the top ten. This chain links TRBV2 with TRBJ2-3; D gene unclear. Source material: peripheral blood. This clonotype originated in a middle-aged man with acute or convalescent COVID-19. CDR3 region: CASSVVTDTQYF. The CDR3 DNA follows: TGTGCCAGCAGTGTAGTTACAGATACGCAGTATTTT. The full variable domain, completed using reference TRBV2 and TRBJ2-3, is EPEVTQTPSHQVTQMGQEVILRCVPISNHLYFYWYRQILGQKVEFLVSFYNNEISEKSEIFDDQFSVERPDGSNFTLKIRSTKLEDSAMYFCASSVVTDTQYFGPGTRLTVL.